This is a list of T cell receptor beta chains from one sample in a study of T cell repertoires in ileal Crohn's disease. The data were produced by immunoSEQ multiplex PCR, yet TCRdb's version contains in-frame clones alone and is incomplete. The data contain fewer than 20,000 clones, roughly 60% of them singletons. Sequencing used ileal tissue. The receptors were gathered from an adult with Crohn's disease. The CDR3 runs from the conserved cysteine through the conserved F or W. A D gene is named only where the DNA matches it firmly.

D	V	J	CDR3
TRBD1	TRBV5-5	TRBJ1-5	CASSLVTGGYSNQPQHF
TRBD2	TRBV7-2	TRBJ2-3	CASSLLAGWGSDTQYF
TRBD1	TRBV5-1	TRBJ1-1	CASSQKTGQGSTEAFF
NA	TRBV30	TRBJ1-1	CAWSVQPQGVAEAFF
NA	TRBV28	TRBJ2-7	CASSSQGRTWQYF
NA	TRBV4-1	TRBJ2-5	CASSQSPRGQETQYF
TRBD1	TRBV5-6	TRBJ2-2	CASSLRTGVNTGELFF
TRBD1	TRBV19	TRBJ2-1	CASSTYRDRELDEQFF
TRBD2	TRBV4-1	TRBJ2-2	CASSQAGGSNTGELFF
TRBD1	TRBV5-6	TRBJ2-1	CASSFRDRQFF
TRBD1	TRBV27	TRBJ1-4	CASRSGTGGVKLFF
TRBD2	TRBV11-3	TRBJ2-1	CASSPGTNNEQFF
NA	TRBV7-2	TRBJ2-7	CASSPVSYEQYF
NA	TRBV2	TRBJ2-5	CASSGRSSETQYF
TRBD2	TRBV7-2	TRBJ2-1	CASSKMTSGSWHEQFF
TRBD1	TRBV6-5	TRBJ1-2	CASGQGYGYTF
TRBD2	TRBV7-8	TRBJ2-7	CASTSRVAGTTNEEQYF
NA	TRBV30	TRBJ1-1	CAWSWNRDTEAFF
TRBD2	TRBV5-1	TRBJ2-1	CASSLGLATYNEQFF
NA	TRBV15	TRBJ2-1	CATSRDLFGQFF
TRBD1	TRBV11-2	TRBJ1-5	CASRGTGPNQPQHF
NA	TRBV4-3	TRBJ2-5	CASSQGQGMETQYF
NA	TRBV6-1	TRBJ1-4	CASRVVGGGEKLFF
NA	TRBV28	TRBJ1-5	CASSSPRQVISNNQPQHF
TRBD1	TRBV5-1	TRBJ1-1	CASSSSSGQGGTEAFF
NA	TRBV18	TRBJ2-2	CASSPSVTTGELFF
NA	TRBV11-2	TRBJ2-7	CASSYTGTGEQYF
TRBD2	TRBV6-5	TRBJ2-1	CASSSPSSGNNEQFF
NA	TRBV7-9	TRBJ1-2	CASSSAGGSAYGYTF
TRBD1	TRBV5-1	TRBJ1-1	CASNPQGASEAFF
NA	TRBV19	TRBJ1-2	CASSIFGITGHRRGYTF
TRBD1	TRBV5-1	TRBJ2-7	CASRPTGTGGIDEQYF
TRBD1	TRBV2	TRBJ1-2	CASSPTGDGYTF
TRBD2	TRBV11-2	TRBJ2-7	CASSSSGLEEYF
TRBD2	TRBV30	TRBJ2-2	CAWSVLAENTGELFF
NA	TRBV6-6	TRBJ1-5	CATEGSNQPQHF
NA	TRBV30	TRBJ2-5	CAWSVTGTQTQYF
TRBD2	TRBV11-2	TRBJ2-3	CASSLFAGGGTDTQYF
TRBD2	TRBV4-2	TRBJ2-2	CASSQEGGGVGELFF
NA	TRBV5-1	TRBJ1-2	CASSFTGTSYGYTF
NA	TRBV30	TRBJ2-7	CAWTRLSSYEQYF
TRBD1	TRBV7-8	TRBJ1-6	CASSLGQGARNSPLHF
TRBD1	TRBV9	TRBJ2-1	CASSQPGTGRYNEQFF
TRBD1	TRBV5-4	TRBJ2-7	CASSTRQGRVNEQYF
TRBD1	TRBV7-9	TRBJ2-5	CASSRITGGGETQYF
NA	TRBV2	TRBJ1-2	CASSHKGGQQVVWYGYTF
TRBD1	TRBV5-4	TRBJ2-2	CASSGPGQGTGELFF
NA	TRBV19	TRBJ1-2	CASSKIGGTGLNYGYTF
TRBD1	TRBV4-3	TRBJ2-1	CASSQWTGRSYNEQFF
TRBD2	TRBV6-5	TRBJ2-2	CASRRGGSTGELFF
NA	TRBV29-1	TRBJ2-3	CSVERGTDTQYF
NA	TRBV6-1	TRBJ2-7	CASSEPGQLSYEQYF
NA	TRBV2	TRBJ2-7	CASIGAGNPYEQYF
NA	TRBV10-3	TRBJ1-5	CAISVAGSNQPQHF
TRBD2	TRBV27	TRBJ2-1	CASSFLAGVRNEQFF